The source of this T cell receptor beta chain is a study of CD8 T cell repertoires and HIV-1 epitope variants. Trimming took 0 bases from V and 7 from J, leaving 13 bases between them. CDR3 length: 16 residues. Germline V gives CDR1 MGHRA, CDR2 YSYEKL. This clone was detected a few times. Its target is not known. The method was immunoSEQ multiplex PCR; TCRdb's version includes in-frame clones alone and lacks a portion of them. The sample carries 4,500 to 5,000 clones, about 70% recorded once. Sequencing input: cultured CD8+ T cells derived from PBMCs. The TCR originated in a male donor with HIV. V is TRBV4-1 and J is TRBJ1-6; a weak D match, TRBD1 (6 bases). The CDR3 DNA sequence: TGCGCCAGCAGCCAAGATACGGGGGCCAGGAATTCACCCCTCCACTTT. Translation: CASSQDTGARNSPLHF.